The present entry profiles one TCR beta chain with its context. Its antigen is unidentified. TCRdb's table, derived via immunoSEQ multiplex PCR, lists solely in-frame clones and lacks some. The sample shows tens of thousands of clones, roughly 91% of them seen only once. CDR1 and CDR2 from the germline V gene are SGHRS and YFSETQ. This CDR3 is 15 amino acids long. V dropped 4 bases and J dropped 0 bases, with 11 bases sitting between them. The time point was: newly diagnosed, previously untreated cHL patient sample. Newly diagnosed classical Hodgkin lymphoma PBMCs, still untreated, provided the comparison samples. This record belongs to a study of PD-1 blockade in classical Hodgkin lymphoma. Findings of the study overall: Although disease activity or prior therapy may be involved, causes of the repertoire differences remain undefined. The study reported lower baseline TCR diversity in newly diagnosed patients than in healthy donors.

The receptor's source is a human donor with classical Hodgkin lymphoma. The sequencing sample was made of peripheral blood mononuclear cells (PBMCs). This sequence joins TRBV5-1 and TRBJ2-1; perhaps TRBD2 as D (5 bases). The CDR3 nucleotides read TGCGCCAGCAGCCCGGAGGTTAGCTCCTACAATGAGCAGTTCTTC. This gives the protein CASSPEVSSYNEQFF.